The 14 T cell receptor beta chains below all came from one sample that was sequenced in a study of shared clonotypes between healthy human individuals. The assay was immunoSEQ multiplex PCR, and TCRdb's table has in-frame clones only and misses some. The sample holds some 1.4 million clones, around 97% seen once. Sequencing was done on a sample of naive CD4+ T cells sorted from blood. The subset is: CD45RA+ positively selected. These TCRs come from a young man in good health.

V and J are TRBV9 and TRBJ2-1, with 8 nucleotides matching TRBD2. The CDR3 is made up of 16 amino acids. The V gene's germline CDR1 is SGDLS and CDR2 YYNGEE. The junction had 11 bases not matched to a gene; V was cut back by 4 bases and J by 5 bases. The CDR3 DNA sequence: TGTGCCAGCAGCCCTACGAGCGGGGGAAGCGACAATGAGCAGTTCTTC. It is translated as CASSPTSGGSDNEQFF.

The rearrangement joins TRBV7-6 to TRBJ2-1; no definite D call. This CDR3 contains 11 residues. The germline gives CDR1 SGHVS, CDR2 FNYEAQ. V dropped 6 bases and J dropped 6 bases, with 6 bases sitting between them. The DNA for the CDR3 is TGTGCCAGCAGGAAGGGCAATGAGCAGTTCTTC. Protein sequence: CASRKGNEQFF.

This CDR3 reads CASSVGLAGVGVSYEQYF. The CDR3 DNA is TGTGCCAGCAGTGTAGGACTAGCGGGAGTCGGTGTTTCCTACGAGCAGTACTTC. This chain connects TRBV6-4 to TRBJ2-7; 13 bases are a match to TRBD2. With V trimmed by 4 bases and J by 1 base, 10 bases remained unmatched. This CDR3 spans 18 amino acids. Germline V gives CDR1 MRHNA, CDR2 SNTAGT.

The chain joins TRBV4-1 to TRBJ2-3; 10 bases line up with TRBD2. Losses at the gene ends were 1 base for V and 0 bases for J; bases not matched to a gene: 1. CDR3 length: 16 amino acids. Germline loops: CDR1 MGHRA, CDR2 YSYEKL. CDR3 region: CASSQVLAGSTDTQYF. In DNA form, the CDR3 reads TGCGCCAGCAGCCAAGTACTAGCGGGGAGCACAGATACGCAGTATTTT.

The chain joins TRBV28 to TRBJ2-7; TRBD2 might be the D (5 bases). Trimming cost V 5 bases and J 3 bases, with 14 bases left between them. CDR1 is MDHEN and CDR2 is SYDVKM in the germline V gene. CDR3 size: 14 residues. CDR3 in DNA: TGTGCCAGCAGTCATCCACGGGAAGACTACGAGCAGTACTTC. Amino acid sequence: CASSHPREDYEQYF.

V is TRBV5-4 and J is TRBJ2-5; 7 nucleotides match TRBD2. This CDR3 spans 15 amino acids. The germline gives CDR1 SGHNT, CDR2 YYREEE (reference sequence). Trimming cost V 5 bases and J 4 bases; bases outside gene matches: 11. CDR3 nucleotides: TGTGCCAGCAGTCGCCCGGGGGAGGGCCCAGAGACCCAGTACTTC. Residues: CASSRPGEGPETQYF. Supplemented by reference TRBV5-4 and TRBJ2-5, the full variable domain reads ETGVTQSPTHLIKTRGQQVTLRCSSQSGHNTVSWYQQALGQGPQFIFQYYREEENGRGNFPPRFSGLQFPNYSSELNVNALELDDSALYLCASSRPGEGPETQYFGPGTRLLVL.

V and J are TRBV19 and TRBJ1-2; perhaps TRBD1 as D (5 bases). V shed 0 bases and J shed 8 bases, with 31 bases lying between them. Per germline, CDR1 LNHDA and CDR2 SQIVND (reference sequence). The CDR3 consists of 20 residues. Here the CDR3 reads CASSIDLQPQGRVRLRGYTF. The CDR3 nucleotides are TGTGCCAGTAGTATAGATCTGCAACCTCAGGGCCGTGTCCGACTGCGGGGCTACACCTTC.

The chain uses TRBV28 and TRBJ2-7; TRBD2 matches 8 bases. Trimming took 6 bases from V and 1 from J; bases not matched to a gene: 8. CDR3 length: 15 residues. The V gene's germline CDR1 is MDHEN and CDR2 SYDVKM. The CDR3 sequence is CASSRIAGRSYEQYF. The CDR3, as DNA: TGTGCCAGCAGCCGAATAGCGGGACGTTCCTACGAGCAGTACTTC.

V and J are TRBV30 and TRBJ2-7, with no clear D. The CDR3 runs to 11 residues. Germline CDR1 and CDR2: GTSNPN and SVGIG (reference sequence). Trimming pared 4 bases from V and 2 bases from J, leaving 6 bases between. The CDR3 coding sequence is TGTGCCTGGACCACGACCTACGAGCAGTACTTC. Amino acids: CAWTTTYEQYF.

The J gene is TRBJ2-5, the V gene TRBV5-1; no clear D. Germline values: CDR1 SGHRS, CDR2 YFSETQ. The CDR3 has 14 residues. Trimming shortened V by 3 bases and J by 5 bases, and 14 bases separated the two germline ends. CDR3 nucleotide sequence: TGCGCCAGCAGCTCACAGTCCTTTTTTGAGACCCAGTACTTC. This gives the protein CASSSQSFFETQYF.

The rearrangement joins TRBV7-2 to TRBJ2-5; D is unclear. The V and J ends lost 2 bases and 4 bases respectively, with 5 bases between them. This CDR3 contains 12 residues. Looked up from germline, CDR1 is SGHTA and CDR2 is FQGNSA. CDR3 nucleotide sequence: TGTGCCAGCAGCTTAAAGGGAGAGACCCAGTACTTC. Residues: CASSLKGETQYF.

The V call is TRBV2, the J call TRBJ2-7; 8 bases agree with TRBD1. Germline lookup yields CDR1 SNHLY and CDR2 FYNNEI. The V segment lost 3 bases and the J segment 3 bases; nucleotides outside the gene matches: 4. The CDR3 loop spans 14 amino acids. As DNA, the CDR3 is TGTGCCAGCAGTGAGTACAGGGGGAACTACGAGCAGTACTTC. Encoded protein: CASSEYRGNYEQYF.

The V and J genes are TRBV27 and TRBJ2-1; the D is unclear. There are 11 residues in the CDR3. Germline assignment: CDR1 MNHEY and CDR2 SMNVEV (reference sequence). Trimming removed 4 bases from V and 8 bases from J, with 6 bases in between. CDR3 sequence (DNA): TGTGCCAGCAGTTCCCATTATGAGCAGTTCTTC. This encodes CASSSHYEQFF.

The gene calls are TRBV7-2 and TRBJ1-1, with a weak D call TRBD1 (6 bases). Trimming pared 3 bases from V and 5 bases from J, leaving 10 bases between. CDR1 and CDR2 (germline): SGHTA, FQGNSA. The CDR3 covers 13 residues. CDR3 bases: TGTGCCAGCAGCTTCAGGAGGGGGACTGAAGCTTTCTTT. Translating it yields CASSFRRGTEAFF.